The 15 T cell receptor beta chains below all came from one sample that was sequenced in a study of Tregs in tolerant kidney transplant recipients. Using immunoSEQ multiplex PCR, the repertoire was profiled, and TCRdb retains in-frame clones only, with some absent. Altogether tens of thousands of clones are present, 70% to 90% being singletons, with the ten largest covering 0.35% to 0.5%. The sequences come from CD4+ T cells from blood, collected before the transplant. The receptor source for this set is a human donor who received a combined kidney and bone marrow transplant.

V and J are TRBV6-5 and TRBJ1-2; 8 nucleotides align to TRBD1. V lost 4 bases, J lost 4 bases, and 8 bases stayed unmatched. CDR3 length: 15 amino acids. Germline CDR1 is MNHEY and CDR2 is SVGAGI. The CDR3 spells CASSSPPTGAYGYTF. In DNA, the CDR3 is TGTGCCAGCAGTTCCCCTCCGACAGGGGCCTATGGCTACACCTTC.

This clone was seen a few times. The rearrangement joins TRBV19 to TRBJ2-7, with 8 bases identical to TRBD1. The J segment lost 0 bases and the V segment lost 4 bases, leaving 5 bases of the junction unmatched. CDR3 size: 15 residues. CDR1 LNHDA and CDR2 SQIVND come from the germline V gene (reference sequence). CDR3 DNA: TGTGCCAGTAGTACAGGGACAGGACCCTCCTACGAGCAGTACTTC. Its translation is CASSTGTGPSYEQYF.

The genes are TRBV2 and TRBJ1-4; weak D call: TRBD1 (5 bases). The CDR3 consists of 13 residues. The germline V gene has CDR1 SNHLY and CDR2 FYNNEI. Trimming pared 8 bases from V and 4 bases from J, leaving 11 bases between. CDR3 in DNA: TGTGCCAGCGGGGGGGAAGTTAATGAAAAACTGTTTTTT. Residues: CASGGEVNEKLFF.

This clone was detected only once. The CDR3 loop is CATRRGGPYTEAFF. The CDR3 nucleotides are TGTGCCACGCGTAGGGGGGGCCCTTACACTGAAGCTTTCTTT. This sequence joins TRBV6-5 and TRBJ1-1; D may be TRBD1 (6 bases). This CDR3 is built from 14 residues. V lost 10 bases, J lost 3 bases, and 18 bases lay in between. Germline loops: CDR1 MNHEY, CDR2 SVGAGI.

This clone was counted only a few times. This sequence joins TRBV5-1 and TRBJ2-7; TRBD2 matches 10 bases. J was trimmed by 4 bases and V by 0 bases; bases with no gene match: 10. Germline-derived CDR1 and CDR2 are SGHRS and YFSETQ. CDR3 length: 17 residues. The DNA of the CDR3 is TGCGCCAGCAGCTTGGCCCCAAAGCTAGCGGGAGATTACGAGCAGTACTTC. Residues: CASSLAPKLAGDYEQYF.

V is TRBV29-1 and J is TRBJ2-2, with D maybe TRBD1 (6 bases). CDR3 size: 14 residues. With 4 bases removed from V and 7 bases from J, the gap between germline ends came to 16 bases. Germline V gene sequence: CDR1 SQVTM, CDR2 ANQGSEA. CDR3 sequence reads: CSVAGGNTVGELFF. CDR3 bases: TGCAGCGTTGCTGGGGGCAATACGGTCGGGGAGCTGTTTTTT.

This chain connects TRBV2 to TRBJ1-2; 7 nucleotides align to TRBD1. The J segment lost 3 bases and the V segment lost 8 bases, leaving 9 bases of the junction unmatched. Looked up from germline, CDR1 is SNHLY and CDR2 is FYNNEI. This CDR3 is 14 amino acids long. CDR3 sequence reads: CASELDRFDYGYTF. CDR3 bases: TGTGCCAGCGAACTGGACAGGTTCGACTATGGCTACACCTTC.

V is TRBV19 and J is TRBJ2-5; perhaps TRBD1 as D (5 bases). The CDR3 is 13 amino acids. The V gene's germline CDR1 is LNHDA and CDR2 SQIVND (reference sequence). Between the trimmed V and J ends, which lost 8 bases and 2 bases, there was a span of 12 bases. The CDR3 nucleotides read TGTGCCAGTGGGTGGCAGGGACAAGAGACCCAGTACTTC. Translation: CASGWQGQETQYF. Full variable domain (missing parts from reference TRBV19 and TRBJ2-5): DGGITQSPKYLFRKEGQNVTLSCEQNLNHDAMYWYRQDPGQGLRLIYYSQIVNDFQKGDIAEGYSVSREKKESFPLTVTSAQKNPTAFYLCASGWQGQETQYFGPGTRLLVL.

V is TRBV27 and J is TRBJ1-1; D is possibly TRBD1 (5 bases). Germline CDR1 reads MNHEY; CDR2 reads SMNVEV (reference sequence). Trimming took off 5 bases at V and 0 bases at J, with 16 bases between the two ends. The CDR3 has 16 amino acids. CDR3: CASSPTRTRMNTEAFF. The DNA for the CDR3 is TGTGCCAGCAGTCCGACTCGGACACGTATGAACACTGAAGCTTTCTTT.

V is TRBV4-1 and J is TRBJ1-4; 12 bases fit TRBD1. Germline V lookup: CDR1 MGHRA, CDR2 YSYEKL. With V trimmed by 0 bases and J by 8 bases, 7 bases remained unmatched. The CDR3 consists of 17 residues. Written as DNA, the CDR3 is TGCGCCAGCAGCCAAGAGGGACAGGGGGCGCGAGGAGAAAAACTGTTTTTT. It codes for CASSQEGQGARGEKLFF.

The rearrangement uses TRBV11-2 and TRBJ2-7; TRBD1 is a possible D gene (5 bases). The CDR3 sequence is 16 residues long. CDR1 is SGHAT and CDR2 is FQNNGV in the germline V gene. V lost 3 bases and J 2 bases, leaving 17 bases between the germline ends. The CDR3: CASSFLRGRTTYEQYF. In DNA, the CDR3 is TGTGCCAGCAGCTTTTTAAGGGGCCGTACTACCTACGAGCAGTACTTC.

The chain is built from TRBV28 and TRBJ2-1; 9 nucleotides match TRBD2. The trim removed 0 bases at V and 7 bases at J, leaving 4 bases unmatched. From germline, CDR1 is MDHEN and CDR2 SYDVKM. The CDR3 is 15 residues long. CDR3 sequence: CASSLWAGGENEQFF. CDR3 in DNA: TGTGCCAGCAGTTTATGGGCGGGAGGGGAGAATGAGCAGTTCTTC.

The rearrangement joins TRBV4-3 to TRBJ2-7, with 7 bases that match TRBD1. The CDR3 is made up of 15 amino acids. V lost 3 bases and J lost 0; bases outside the gene matches: 5. Germline V gives CDR1 LGHNA, CDR2 YSLEER. CDR3 nucleotides: TGCGCCAGCAGCCATTCGACAGGGAGCTCCTACGAGCAGTACTTC. This sequence encodes CASSHSTGSSYEQYF.

The chain has TRBV2 and TRBJ1-1, with 8 bases matching TRBD1. The CDR3 consists of 12 residues. Germline trimming cut 11 bases from V and 3 bases from J; bases unmatched to any gene: 5. The V gene's germline CDR1 is SNHLY and CDR2 FYNNEI. Here the CDR3 reads CAGGQEYTEAFF. CDR3 DNA: TGTGCCGGGGGACAGGAGTACACTGAAGCTTTCTTT. The full variable domain, in which reference TRBV2 and TRBJ1-1 provide the parts outside the CDR3, is EPEVTQTPSHQVTQMGQEVILRCVPISNHLYFYWYRQILGQKVEFLVSFYNNEISEKSEIFDDQFSVERPDGSNFTLKIRSTKLEDSAMYFCAGGQEYTEAFFGQGTRLTVV.

The chain has TRBV10-3 and TRBJ2-7, with 8 positions matching TRBD1. The CDR3 loop spans 12 amino acids. Looked up from germline, CDR1 is ENHRY and CDR2 is SYGVKD. V was clipped by 11 bases and J by 2 bases; unmatched bases: 5. Here the CDR3 reads CAVLGQAYEQYF. The DNA for the CDR3 is TGTGCCGTCCTGGGACAGGCCTACGAGCAGTACTTC.